This T cell receptor beta chain emerged from a study of T cells in Graves' hyperthyroidism and ophthalmopathy. When ophthalmopathy did not progress within 18 months, Graves' hyperthyroidism was considered stable. Lactation, pregnancy, other autoimmune disease or uncontrolled infection led to exclusion of patients. This clonotype was seen many times. What it binds is unknown. The source material, RNA transcripts, was used to amplify TCR beta CDR3 regions. Initially, a first-round RT-PCR of the TCR CDR3 employed the HTBI primer set. TCRdb called the multiplex PCR reads again in MiXCR, with one record for every CDR3 protein. The data show a few hundred thousand distinct CDR3 sequences, approximately 15% seen once. Findings and limits, study-wide: The blood repertoire included most of the expanded thyroid clonotypes above 0.001. Ophthalmopathy prediction by the model preceded onset by a median approximately 6.1 months.

V lost 1 base and J lost 4, with 8 bases in between. CDR1 DFQATT and CDR2 SNEGSKA come from the germline V gene (reference sequence). This CDR3 comprises 12 residues. The specimen sequenced was blood. The chain links TRBV20-1 to TRBJ2-7; TRBD2 might be the D (5 bases). The source is a woman aged 25-40 years with Graves' hyperthyroidism. The CDR3 region has the DNA TGCAGTGCTAGAGTTACGGGATACGAGCAGTACTTC. Translation gives CSARVTGYEQYF.